This T cell receptor beta chain came from a study of T-cell memory formation after mild COVID-19. Study at large: Across donors, TCR clusters were largely donor specific. Study outcomes and limitations: Day 15 to 85 contractors were CD4/CD8 balanced; later expanders leaned CD4+. Cross-reactive memory apparently joined, as some responding clones appeared in pre-infection memory.

This clonotype was recorded a few times. Its antigen is still unknown. Each CDR3 protein is one row after TCRdb ran MiXCR on the 5' RACE reads. In the table there are more than 450,000 distinct CDR3 sequences, roughly 18% of which are singletons. The germline V gene has CDR1 SEHNR and CDR2 FQNEAQ (reference sequence). This CDR3 contains 16 residues. V lost 2 bases, J lost 2 bases, and 16 bases lay in between. The chain couples TRBV7-9 to TRBJ2-7, with D perhaps TRBD1 (5 bases). The TCR sequence derives from an adult woman who had mild COVID-19 (a few samples of this study predate the infection). Cell type and time point are not known. The specimen was PBMCs or a T cell subset sorted from them (not recorded which). The CDR3 protein is CASSLLSGRPPYEQYF. CDR3 bases: TGTGCCAGCAGCTTACTTTCAGGGCGCCCGCCCTACGAGCAGTACTTC.